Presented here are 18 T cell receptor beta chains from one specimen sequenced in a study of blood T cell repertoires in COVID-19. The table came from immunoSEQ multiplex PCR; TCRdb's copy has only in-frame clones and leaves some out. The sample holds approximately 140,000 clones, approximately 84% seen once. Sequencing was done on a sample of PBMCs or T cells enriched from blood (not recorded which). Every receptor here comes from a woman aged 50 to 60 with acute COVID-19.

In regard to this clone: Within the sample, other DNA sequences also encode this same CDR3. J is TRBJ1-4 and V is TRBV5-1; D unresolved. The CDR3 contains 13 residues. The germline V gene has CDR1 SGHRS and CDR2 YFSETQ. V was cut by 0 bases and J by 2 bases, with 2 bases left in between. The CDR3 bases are TGCGCCAGCAGCTTGGCTACTAATGAAAAACTGTTTTTT. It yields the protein CASSLATNEKLFF.

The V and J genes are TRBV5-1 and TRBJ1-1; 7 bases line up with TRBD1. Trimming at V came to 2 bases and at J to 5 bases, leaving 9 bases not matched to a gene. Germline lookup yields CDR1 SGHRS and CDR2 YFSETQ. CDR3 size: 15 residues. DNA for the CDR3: TGCGCCAGCAGCTTAACACCGGGACAGACGACTGAAGCTTTCTTT. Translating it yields CASSLTPGQTTEAFF. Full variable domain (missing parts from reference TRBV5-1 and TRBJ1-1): KAGVTQTPRYLIKTRGQQVTLSCSPISGHRSVSWYQQTPGQGLQFLFEYFSETQRNKGNFPGRFSGRQFSNSRSEMNVSTLELGDSALYLCASSLTPGQTTEAFFGQGTRLTVV.

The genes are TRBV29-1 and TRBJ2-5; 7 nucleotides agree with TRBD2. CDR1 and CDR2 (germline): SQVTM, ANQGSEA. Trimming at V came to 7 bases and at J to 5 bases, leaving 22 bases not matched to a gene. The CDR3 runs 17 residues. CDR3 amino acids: CSATSGDVGRVWETQYF. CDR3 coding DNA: TGCAGCGCCACGTCTGGGGACGTAGGGAGGGTTTGGGAGACCCAGTACTTC.

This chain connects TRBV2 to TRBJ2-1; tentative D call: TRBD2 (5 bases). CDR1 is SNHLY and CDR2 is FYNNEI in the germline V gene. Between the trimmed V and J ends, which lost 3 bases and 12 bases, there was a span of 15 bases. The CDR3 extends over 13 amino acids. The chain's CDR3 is CASSDDLVAMQFF. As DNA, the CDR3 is TGTGCCAGCAGTGACGATTTGGTAGCGATGCAGTTCTTC.

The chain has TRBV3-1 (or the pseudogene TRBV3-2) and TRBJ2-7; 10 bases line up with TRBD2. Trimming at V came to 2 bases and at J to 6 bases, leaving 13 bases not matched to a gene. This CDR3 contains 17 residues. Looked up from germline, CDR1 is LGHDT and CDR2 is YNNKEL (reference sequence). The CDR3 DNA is TGTGCCAGCAGCCAAACGGCTAGCGGGGGAGCTTTGTCCGAGCAGTACTTC. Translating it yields CASSQTASGGALSEQYF.

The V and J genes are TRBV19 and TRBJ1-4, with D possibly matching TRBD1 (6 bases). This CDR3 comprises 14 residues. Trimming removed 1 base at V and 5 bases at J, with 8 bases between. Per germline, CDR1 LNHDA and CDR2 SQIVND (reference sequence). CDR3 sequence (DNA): TGTGCCAGTAGTATAGGGCAGGGGAATGAAAAACTGTTTTTT. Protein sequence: CASSIGQGNEKLFF.

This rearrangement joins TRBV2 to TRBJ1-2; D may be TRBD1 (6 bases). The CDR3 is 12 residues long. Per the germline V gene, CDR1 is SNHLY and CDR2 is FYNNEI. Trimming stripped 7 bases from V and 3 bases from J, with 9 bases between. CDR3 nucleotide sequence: TGTGCCAGCAAAACAGGGCACTATGGCTACACCTTC. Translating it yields CASKTGHYGYTF. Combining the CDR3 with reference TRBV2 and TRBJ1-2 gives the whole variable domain EPEVTQTPSHQVTQMGQEVILRCVPISNHLYFYWYRQILGQKVEFLVSFYNNEISEKSEIFDDQFSVERPDGSNFTLKIRSTKLEDSAMYFCASKTGHYGYTFGSGTRLTVV.

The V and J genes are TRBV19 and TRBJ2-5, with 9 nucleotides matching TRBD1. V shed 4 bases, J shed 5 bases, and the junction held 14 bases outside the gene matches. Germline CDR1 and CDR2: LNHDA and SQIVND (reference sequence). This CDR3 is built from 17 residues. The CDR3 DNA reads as TGTGCCAGTAGTACACCGGGACAGGGATTTGCACGCGAGACCCAGTACTTC. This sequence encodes CASSTPGQGFARETQYF.

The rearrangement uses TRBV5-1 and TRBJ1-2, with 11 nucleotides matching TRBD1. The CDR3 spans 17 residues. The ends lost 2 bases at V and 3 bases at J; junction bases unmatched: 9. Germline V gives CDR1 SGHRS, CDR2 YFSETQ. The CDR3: CASSFSGQGARDYGYTF. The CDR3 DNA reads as TGCGCCAGCAGCTTTTCAGGACAGGGGGCTAGAGACTATGGCTACACCTTC.

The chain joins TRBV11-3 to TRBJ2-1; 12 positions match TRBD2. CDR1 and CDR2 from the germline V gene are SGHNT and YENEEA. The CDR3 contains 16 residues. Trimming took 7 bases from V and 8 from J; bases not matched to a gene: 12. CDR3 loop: CASTEPIGTSGYEQFF. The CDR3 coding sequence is TGTGCCAGCACCGAACCGATTGGGACTAGCGGGTATGAGCAGTTCTTC.

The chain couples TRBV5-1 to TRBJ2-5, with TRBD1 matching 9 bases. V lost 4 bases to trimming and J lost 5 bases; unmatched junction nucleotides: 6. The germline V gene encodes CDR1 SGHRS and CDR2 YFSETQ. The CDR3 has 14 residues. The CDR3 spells CASSPGTGPETQYF. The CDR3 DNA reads TGCGCCAGCAGCCCCGGGACAGGGCCCGAGACCCAGTACTTC.

CDR3 in amino acids: CASSPQAGRWSGTQYF. The CDR3 DNA reads as TGTGCCAGCAGCCCACAAGCGGGACGCTGGTCGGGGACCCAGTACTTC. V is TRBV7-2 and J is TRBJ2-5; 7 bases align to TRBD2. V dropped 5 bases and J dropped 7; count of bases not matched to a gene: 16. Per germline, CDR1 SGHTA and CDR2 FQGNSA. The CDR3 totals 16 residues. Full variable domain (remainder filled in from reference TRBV7-2 and TRBJ2-5): GAGVSQSPSNKVTEKGKDVELRCDPISGHTALYWYRQSLGQGLEFLIYFQGNSAPDKSGLPSDRFSAERTGGSVSTLTIQRTQQEDSAVYLCASSPQAGRWSGTQYFGPGTRLLVL.

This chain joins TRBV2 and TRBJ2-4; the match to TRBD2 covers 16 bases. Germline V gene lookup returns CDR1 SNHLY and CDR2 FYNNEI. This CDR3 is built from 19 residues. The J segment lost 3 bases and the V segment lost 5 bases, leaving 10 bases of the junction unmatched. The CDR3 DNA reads TGTGCCAGCAGTAAACCGGGACTAGCGGGAGGGAGGAACAAAAACATTCAGTACTTC. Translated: CASSKPGLAGGRNKNIQYF.

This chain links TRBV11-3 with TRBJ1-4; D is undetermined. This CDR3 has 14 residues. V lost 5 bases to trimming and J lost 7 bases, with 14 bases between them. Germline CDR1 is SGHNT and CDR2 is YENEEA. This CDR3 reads CASSPGGGSEKLFF. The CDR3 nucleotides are TGTGCCAGCAGCCCGGGAGGTGGGAGTGAAAAACTGTTTTTT.

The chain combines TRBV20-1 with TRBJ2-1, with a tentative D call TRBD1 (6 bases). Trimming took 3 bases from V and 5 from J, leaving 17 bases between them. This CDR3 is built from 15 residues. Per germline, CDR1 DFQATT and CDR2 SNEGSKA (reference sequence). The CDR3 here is CSASLPGDTDNEQFF. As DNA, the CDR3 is TGCAGTGCTAGTCTCCCCGGGGACACGGACAATGAGCAGTTCTTC.

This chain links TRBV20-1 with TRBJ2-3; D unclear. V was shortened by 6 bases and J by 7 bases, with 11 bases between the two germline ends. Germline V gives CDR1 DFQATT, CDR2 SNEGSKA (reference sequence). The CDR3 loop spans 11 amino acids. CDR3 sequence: CSAPNLNTQYF. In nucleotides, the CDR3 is TGCAGTGCCCCTAATTTAAATACGCAGTATTTT.

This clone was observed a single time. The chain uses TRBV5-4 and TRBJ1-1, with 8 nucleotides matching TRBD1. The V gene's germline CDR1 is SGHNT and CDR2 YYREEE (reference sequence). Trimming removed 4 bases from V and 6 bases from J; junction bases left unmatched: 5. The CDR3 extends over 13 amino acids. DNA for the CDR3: TGTGCCAGCAGCACGGACAGGGTCGCTGAAGCTTTCTTT. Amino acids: CASSTDRVAEAFF.

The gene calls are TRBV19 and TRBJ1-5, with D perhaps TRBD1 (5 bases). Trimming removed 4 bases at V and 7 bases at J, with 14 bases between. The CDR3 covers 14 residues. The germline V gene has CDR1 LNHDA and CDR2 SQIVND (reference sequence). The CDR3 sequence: CASSRETAGQPQHF. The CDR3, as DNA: TGTGCCAGTAGTAGAGAGACAGCGGGGCAGCCCCAGCATTTT.